What follows describes a single T cell receptor beta chain. Autologous stem cell transplantation was followed by relapse in every patient, and brentuximab vedotin exposure varied. This specimen belongs to a study of PD-1 blockade in classical Hodgkin lymphoma. The overall study: The patients were dosed with nivolumab 3 mg/kg, infused intravenously every 2 weeks.

CDR3 length: 13 amino acids. The V gene's germline CDR1 is GTSNPN and CDR2 SVGIG (reference sequence). Trimming removed 1 base from V and 2 bases from J, with 8 bases in between. Assay: immunoSEQ multiplex PCR; the TCRdb copy retains only in-frame clones and omits some. The sample carries approximately 13,000 clones, over 80% recorded once. The sample consisted of peripheral blood mononuclear cells (PBMCs), taken at baseline. The J gene is TRBJ1-1, the V gene TRBV30; possible D gene TRBD1, 5 bases. This sequence originates from a human donor with classical Hodgkin lymphoma. The CDR3 loop reads CAWSGGTNTEAFF. The CDR3 DNA follows: TGTGCCTGGAGTGGAGGGACCAACACTGAAGCTTTCTTT.